This T cell receptor (beta chain) was recovered during a study of blood T cell repertoires in COVID-19. Across the whole study: The study drew acute and convalescent COVID-19 samples from the United States, Italy and Spain. Sample material is recorded as cDNA or gDNA derived from T cells, B-cell-depleted T cells, or PBMCs.

Authors' data handling: Reference gene primer amplification gave nucleated cell count estimates. Profiled with immunoSEQ multiplex PCR; TCRdb holds only in-frame clones, not every one. That table furnishes V, J and clone size, whereas the DNA furnished D and trimming. This sample has around 190,000 clones, with 83% found just once. The sample was peripheral blood. The source is a human donor in a cohort sampled during active COVID-19.

CDR3 bases: TGTGCCAGCAGCTTAGGGCCCCAGGTCAGCTATGGCTACACCTTC. Amino acids: CASSLGPQVSYGYTF. The chain links TRBV7-9 to TRBJ1-2, with D unresolved. CDR1 and CDR2 from the germline V gene are SEHNR and FQNEAQ (reference sequence). CDR3 length: 15 residues. The V end lost 1 base, the J end lost 4 bases, and 13 bases lay between the germline ends.